The rows below give T cell receptor beta chains drawn from one sample of a study of T cell responses to AZD1222 COVID-19 vaccine. Sequencing was performed with immunoSEQ multiplex PCR; in TCRdb, only in-frame clones are kept and a portion is missing. The sample has some 190,000 clones; almost 95% are singletons. Sequences were derived from peripheral blood, sampled on day 0 of AZD1222 vaccination. The receptor source for this set is an adult in good health. CDR3s include the opening cysteine and the closing phenylalanine or tryptophan. A D gene is named only where the DNA matches it firmly. A clone size is listed for some rows: how often the clone was seen (once, few, many), or a class if it is expanded.

clone_size | d_call | j_call | v_call | cdr3_aa | cdr3_nt
NA | NA | TRBJ1-6 | TRBV5-6 | CASSGGLIGSPLHF | TGTGCCAGCAGCGGGGGGTTAATAGGTTCACCCCTCCACTTT
NA | NA | TRBJ2-3 | TRBV6-1 | CASSEMWGGGADTQYF | TGTGCCAGCAGTGAAATGTGGGGGGGCGGGGCAGATACGCAGTATTTT
NA | NA | TRBJ1-3 | TRBV7-8 | CASSSDLALGNTIYF | TGTGCCAGCAGCTCGGACCTAGCTCTCGGAAACACCATATATTTT
NA | NA | TRBJ2-7 | TRBV7-9 | CASSARQFPYEQYF | TGTGCCAGCAGCGCCCGACAGTTCCCATACGAGCAGTACTTC
once | TRBD1 | TRBJ1-2 | TRBV25-1 | CASSAHGTGELYGYTF | TGTGCCAGCAGTGCCCATGGGACAGGGGAACTCTATGGCTACACCTTC
NA | TRBD1 | TRBJ2-7 | TRBV27 | CASSPWDRARAEQYF | TGTGCCAGCAGTCCTTGGGACAGGGCCCGAGCCGAGCAGTACTTC
NA | TRBD1 | TRBJ2-3 | TRBV19 | CASSPSRDSFTDTQYF | TGTGCCAGTAGCCCGAGCCGGGACAGCTTCACAGATACGCAGTATTTT
NA | NA | TRBJ2-1 | TRBV9 | CASSQTAYNEQFF | TGTGCCAGCAGCCAGACAGCGTACAATGAGCAGTTCTTC
once | NA | TRBJ2-3 | TRBV3-1/TRBV3-2 | CASSQDPPRGGVTDTQYF | TGTGCCAGCAGCCAAGATCCCCCCCGGGGCGGGGTCACAGATACGCAGTATTTT
NA | TRBD1 | TRBJ1-4 | TRBV4-1 | CASSQIFGTGGEKLFF | TGCGCCAGCAGCCAAATCTTCGGGACAGGGGGAGAAAAACTGTTTTTT
NA | NA | TRBJ1-2 | TRBV19 | CASGWGRSFNYGYTF | TGTGCCAGTGGGTGGGGAAGATCATTTAACTATGGCTACACCTTC
once | NA | TRBJ2-2 | TRBV7-3 | CASSPQTTYTGELFF | TGTGCCAGCAGCCCCCAGACTACCTACACCGGGGAGCTGTTTTTT
NA | NA | TRBJ1-2 | TRBV6-5 | CASSSDGNYGYTF | TGTGCCAGCAGTTCCGACGGCAACTATGGCTACACCTTC
NA | NA | TRBJ2-5 | TRBV7-2 | CASSLMEGGPGLRETQYF | TGTGCCAGCAGCTTAATGGAGGGGGGCCCGGGCCTGAGGGAGACCCAGTACTTC
NA | NA | TRBJ1-2 | TRBV3-1/TRBV3-2 | CASCRGPLVDGYTF | TGTGCCAGCTGCCGGGGCCCCTTAGTAGATGGCTACACCTTC
NA | NA | TRBJ2-1 | TRBV11-2 | CASSPSKGGAGINEQFF | TGTGCCAGCAGCCCCTCCAAGGGCGGGGCAGGGATAAATGAGCAGTTCTTC
NA | TRBD1 | TRBJ1-2 | TRBV7-2 | CASSFVGTGENGYTF | TGTGCCAGCAGCTTCGTCGGGACAGGGGAGAATGGCTACACCTTC
NA | NA | TRBJ2-5 | TRBV28 | CASRVPGDQETQYF | TGTGCCAGCAGAGTGCCGGGGGACCAAGAGACCCAGTACTTC
once | TRBD1 | TRBJ1-5 | TRBV11-2 | CASSLDPGGAAGNQPQHF | TGTGCCAGCAGCTTAGACCCAGGGGGGGCTGCTGGCAATCAGCCCCAGCATTTT
NA | TRBD1 | TRBJ2-5 | TRBV24-1 | CATSDPGQGVETQYF | TGTGCCACCAGTGATCCCGGACAGGGAGTGGAGACCCAGTACTTC
NA | NA | TRBJ1-4 | TRBV27 | CASSFIATNEKLFF | TGTGCCAGCAGCTTCATTGCAACTAATGAAAAACTGTTTTTT
NA | NA | TRBJ1-2 | TRBV7-2 | CASSFADGYTF | TGTGCCAGCAGCTTTGCTGATGGCTACACCTTC
NA | TRBD1 | TRBJ1-5 | TRBV2 | CASSSRTGAQPQHF | TGTGCCAGCAGTTCGAGGACAGGGGCTCAGCCCCAGCATTTT
NA | NA | TRBJ2-7 | TRBV5-4 | CASSLRVEGYEQYF | TGTGCCAGCAGCTTGAGGGTTGAGGGCTACGAGCAGTACTTC
NA | TRBD1 | TRBJ2-1 | TRBV18 | CASSPRQGDEQFF | TGTGCCAGCTCACCACGACAGGGCGATGAGCAGTTCTTC
NA | TRBD1 | TRBJ1-3 | TRBV19 | CASSLQSGGSGNTIYF | TGTGCCAGTAGTCTTCAGTCAGGGGGCTCTGGAAACACCATATATTTT
NA | TRBD2 | TRBJ2-3 | TRBV7-9 | CASSRRSGGFTDTQYF | TGTGCCAGCAGCCGACGAAGCGGGGGGTTCACAGATACGCAGTATTTT
NA | TRBD1 | TRBJ2-5 | TRBV9 | CASSARTGGLETQYF | TGTGCCAGCAGCGCCAGGACAGGGGGCTTGGAGACCCAGTACTTC
NA | NA | TRBJ2-4 | TRBV12-3/TRBV12-4 | CASSPRDIQYF | TGTGCCAGCAGTCCCCGGGATATTCAGTACTTC
NA | NA | TRBJ1-5 | TRBV5-6 | CASSLGQVKQPQHF | TGTGCCAGCAGCTTGGGACAAGTCAAACAGCCCCAGCATTTT
NA | NA | TRBJ2-5 | TRBV9 | CASSSEGQDRKTQYF | TGTGCCAGCAGCTCAGAGGGCCAGGATCGGAAGACCCAGTACTTC
NA | NA | TRBJ2-3 | TRBV5-1 | CASSLEGGRPDTQYF | TGCGCCAGCAGCTTGGAGGGGGGGCGGCCAGATACGCAGTATTTT
NA | NA | TRBJ1-2 | TRBV19 | CASSEEGVSYGYTF | TGTGCCAGTAGTGAAGAAGGGGTTTCCTATGGCTACACCTTC
NA | TRBD1 | TRBJ1-2 | TRBV9 | CASSVGDRGPANYGYTF | TGTGCCAGCAGCGTAGGGGACAGGGGGCCCGCTAACTATGGCTACACCTTC
NA | NA | TRBJ2-7 | TRBV10-3 | CAISEGNGGSYEQYF | TGTGCCATCAGCGAAGGGAACGGGGGCTCCTACGAGCAGTACTTC
NA | TRBD1 | TRBJ2-7 | TRBV28 | CASISTGGYEQYF | TGTGCCAGCATCTCGACAGGGGGCTACGAGCAGTACTTC
NA | NA | TRBJ2-1 | TRBV7-8 | CASSPRRGISYNEQFF | TGTGCCAGCAGCCCTCGACGGGGGATATCCTACAATGAGCAGTTCTTC
NA | TRBD1 | TRBJ1-1 | TRBV27 | CASSSFDRGTEAFF | TGTGCCAGCAGTTCGTTCGACAGGGGTACTGAAGCTTTCTTT
NA | TRBD1 | TRBJ1-4 | TRBV5-8 | CASSPRTGGLSNEKLFF | TGTGCCAGCAGCCCTAGGACAGGGGGCCTCTCTAATGAAAAACTGTTTTTT
NA | NA | TRBJ1-1 | TRBV11-2 | CASSLGGGAAFF | TGTGCCAGCAGCTTAGGAGGTGGGGCAGCTTTCTTT
NA | TRBD1 | TRBJ1-1 | TRBV27 | CASSPYQEGQILNTEAFF | TGTGCCAGCAGTCCGTACCAAGAGGGACAGATTCTGAACACTGAAGCTTTCTTT
NA | NA | TRBJ1-1 | TRBV5-1 | CASRKNTEAFF | TGCGCCAGCAGGAAGAACACTGAAGCTTTCTTT
NA | TRBD2 | TRBJ2-1 | TRBV6-5 | CASRGLAGAEQFF | TGTGCCAGCAGGGGACTAGCGGGGGCTGAGCAGTTCTTC
NA | NA | TRBJ1-6 | TRBV7-2 | CASSLEGVGPLHF | TGTGCCAGCAGCTTAGAGGGGGTGGGACCCCTCCACTTT
NA | NA | TRBJ1-5 | TRBV6-5 | CASIVENNQPQHF | TGTGCCAGCATCGTAGAAAACAATCAGCCCCAGCATTTT
NA | NA | TRBJ1-2 | TRBV18 | CASSVGEEGYGYTF | TGTGCCAGCTCGGTCGGGGAGGAAGGCTATGGCTACACCTTC
NA | NA | TRBJ1-2 | TRBV24-1 | CATSDRRRVANGYTF | TGTGCCACCAGTGACAGGAGACGGGTGGCCAATGGCTACACCTTC
NA | NA | TRBJ2-3 | TRBV5-1 | CASSLAGVDYPDTQYF | TGCGCCAGCAGCTTGGCAGGGGTCGACTACCCAGATACGCAGTATTTT
NA | TRBD2 | TRBJ2-2 | TRBV7-9 | CASSLTSGGNGELFF | TGTGCCAGCAGCTTGACTAGCGGGGGAAACGGGGAGCTGTTTTTT
NA | NA | TRBJ2-3 | TRBV2 | CAKGALSTDTQYF | TGTGCCAAAGGGGCACTAAGCACAGATACGCAGTATTTT
NA | NA | TRBJ2-2 | TRBV20-1 | CSASPGADTGELFF | TGCAGTGCTAGTCCGGGGGCTGACACCGGGGAGCTGTTTTTT
NA | TRBD1 | TRBJ1-5 | TRBV10-3 | CAISGQGTNQPQHF | TGTGCCATCAGTGGACAGGGGACCAATCAGCCCCAGCATTTT